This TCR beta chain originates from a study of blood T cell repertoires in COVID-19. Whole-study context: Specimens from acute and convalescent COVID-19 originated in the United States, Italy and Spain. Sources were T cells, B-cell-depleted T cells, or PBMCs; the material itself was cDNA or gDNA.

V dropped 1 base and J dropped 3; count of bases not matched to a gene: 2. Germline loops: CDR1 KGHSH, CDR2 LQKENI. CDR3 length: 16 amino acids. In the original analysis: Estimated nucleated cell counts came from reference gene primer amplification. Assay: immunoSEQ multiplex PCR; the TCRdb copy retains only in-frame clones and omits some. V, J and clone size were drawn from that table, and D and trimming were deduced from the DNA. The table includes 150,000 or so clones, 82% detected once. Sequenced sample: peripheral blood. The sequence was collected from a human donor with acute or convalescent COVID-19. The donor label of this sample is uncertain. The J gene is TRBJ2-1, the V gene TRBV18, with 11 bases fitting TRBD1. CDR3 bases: TGTGCCAGCTCACCACTAGGGACAGGGGGCTACAATGAGCAGTTCTTC. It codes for CASSPLGTGGYNEQFF.